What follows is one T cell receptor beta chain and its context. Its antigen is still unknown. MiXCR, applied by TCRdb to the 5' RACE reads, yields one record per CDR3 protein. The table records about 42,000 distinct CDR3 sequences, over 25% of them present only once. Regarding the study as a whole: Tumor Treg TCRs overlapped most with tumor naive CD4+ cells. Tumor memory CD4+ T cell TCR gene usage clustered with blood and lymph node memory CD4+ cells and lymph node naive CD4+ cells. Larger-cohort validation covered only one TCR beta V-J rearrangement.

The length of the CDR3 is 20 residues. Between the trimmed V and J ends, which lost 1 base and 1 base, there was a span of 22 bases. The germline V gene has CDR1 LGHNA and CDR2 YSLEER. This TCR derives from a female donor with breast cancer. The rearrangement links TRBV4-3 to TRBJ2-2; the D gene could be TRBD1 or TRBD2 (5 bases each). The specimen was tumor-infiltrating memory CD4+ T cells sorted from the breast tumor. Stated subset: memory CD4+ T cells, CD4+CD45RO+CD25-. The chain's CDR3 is CASSQVNLGARYGNTGELFF. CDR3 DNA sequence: TGCGCCAGCAGCCAAGTCAACCTCGGGGCGCGGTATGGGAACACCGGGGAGCTGTTTTTT.